This passage covers 10 T cell receptor beta chains from one sample sequenced in a study of T cell clones after liver transplantation. Proliferating CFSE-low MLR cells were sequenced to define alloreactive TCRbeta sequences. Method: immunoSEQ multiplex PCR; TCRdb's copy keeps in-frame clones and lacks some. In the table there are about 470 clones, 25% to 35% of which are singletons. No antigens are known for them. The source material was CD8+ T cells from cultured PBMCs. Receptors originate from a human patient who received a liver transplant. Some T cells may be provided by the graft donor.

This chain joins TRBV4-1 and TRBJ2-3; D possibly corresponds to TRBD1 (8 bases). Germline loops: CDR1 MGHRA, CDR2 YSYEKL. Trimming cost V 0 bases and J 8 bases, with 15 bases left between them. This CDR3 spans 15 amino acids. Here the CDR3 reads CASSQETGEGGTQYF. CDR3 coding DNA: TGCGCCAGCAGCCAAGAGACAGGGGAGGGGGGTACGCAGTATTTT.

By its share, this clone is large (0.1 to 1%). The chain recombines TRBV15 with TRBJ2-7, with TRBD1 matching over 10 bases. The germline V gene has CDR1 LNHNV and CDR2 YYDKDF (reference sequence). The V gene end was trimmed by 5 bases and the J gene end by 5 bases; junction bases not matched to a gene: 6. The CDR3 totals 14 residues. CDR3 sequence reads: CATSRRDRGDEQYF. In DNA, the CDR3 is TGTGCCACCAGCCGCAGGGACAGGGGCGACGAGCAGTACTTC. The full variable domain, in which reference TRBV15 and TRBJ2-7 provide the parts outside the CDR3, is DAMVIQNPRYQVTQFGKPVTLSCSQTLNHNVMYWYQQKSSQAPKLLFHYYDKDFNNEADTPDNFQSRRPNTSFCFLDIRSPGLGDTAMYLCATSRRDRGDEQYFGPGTRLTVT.

Note on this clone: A junction boundary mismatches the germline segment, possibly from a read error. The chain has TRBV4-1 and TRBJ2-7, with D tentatively TRBD1 (5 bases). The CDR3 spans 14 residues. Germline assignment: CDR1 MGHRA and CDR2 YSYEKL. The CDR3: CASSSTGHPYEQYF. The DNA of the CDR3 is TGTGCCAGCAGCTCTACTGGACACCCCTACGAGCAGTACTTC.

By share, this clone ranks as medium-sized. The chain recombines TRBV4-1 with TRBJ2-1; TRBD1 might be the D (6 bases). The CDR3 is 12 residues long. V gave up 1 base and J gave up 13 bases, with 11 bases separating them. Germline CDR1 is MGHRA and CDR2 is YSYEKL. CDR3 sequence: CASSQGQGSQFF. CDR3 DNA: TGCGCCAGCAGCCAAGGGCAGGGGTCCCAGTTCTTC.

This clone showed up just a few times. V usage is TRBV28 and J usage is TRBJ1-4, with TRBD1 matching 9 bases. CDR1 MDHEN and CDR2 SYDVKM come from the germline V gene. The length of the CDR3 is 16 residues. Trimming took 5 bases from V and 8 from J; bases not matched to a gene: 12. CDR3 loop: CASSPLEQGAGEKLFF. The CDR3, as DNA: TGTGCCAGCAGTCCCCTAGAACAGGGGGCAGGCGAAAAACTGTTTTTT.

This clone is termed medium-sized. This chain uses TRBV7-8 with TRBJ2-7; D is undetermined. Germline lookup yields CDR1 SGHVS and CDR2 FQNEAQ. The CDR3 contains 15 residues. V was shortened by 7 bases and J by 0 bases, with 16 bases between the two germline ends. For the CDR3, the DNA is TGTGCCAGCACCCGAGAGAGGAGCCGCTCCTACGAGCAGTACTTC. This translates into CASTRERSRSYEQYF. Supplemented by reference TRBV7-8 and TRBJ2-7, the full variable domain reads GAGVSQSPRYKVAKRGQDVALRCDPISGHVSLFWYQQALGQGPEFLTYFQNEAQLDKSGLPSDRFFAERPEGSVSTLKIQRTQQEDSAVYLCASTRERSRSYEQYFGPGTRLTVT.

The chain has TRBV12-2 and TRBJ1-1. TRBV12-2 represents a pseudogene. CDR3 size: 15 residues. The CDR3 DNA follows: TGTGCAAGTCGCTTAGCCAAGTACTCAAAGACTGAAGCTTTCTTT. Protein product: CASRLAKYSKTEAFF.

Only a few counts were recorded for this clone. V is TRBV4-1 and J is TRBJ1-1; 8 positions match TRBD1. Germline values: CDR1 MGHRA, CDR2 YSYEKL. V was clipped by 2 bases and J by 3 bases; unmatched bases: 5. The CDR3 sequence is 15 residues long. The CDR3 spells CASSQRQGSYTEAFF. CDR3 sequence (DNA): TGCGCCAGCAGCCAAAGACAGGGGTCGTACACTGAAGCTTTCTTT.

This clone was observed a few times. The chain joins TRBV7-8 to TRBJ1-5; D gene uncertain. The CDR3 sequence is 17 residues long. V was cut by 2 bases and J by 1 base, with 15 bases left in between. Germline V CDR1 and CDR2: SGHVS, FQNEAQ. The CDR3 reads CASSLLGSRRSNQPQHF. For the CDR3, the DNA is TGTGCCAGCAGCTTACTGGGCAGTAGGCGAAGCAATCAGCCCCAGCATTTT. Looking up the rest from reference TRBV7-8 and TRBJ1-5 gives the full variable domain: GAGVSQSPRYKVAKRGQDVALRCDPISGHVSLFWYQQALGQGPEFLTYFQNEAQLDKSGLPSDRFFAERPEGSVSTLKIQRTQQEDSAVYLCASSLLGSRRSNQPQHFGDGTRLSIL.

This clone was counted once. The CDR3 DNA follows: TGCAGCGTTGAGAGGGGACAGGGCTACGAGCAGTACTTC. Its protein product is CSVERGQGYEQYF. The V gene is TRBV29-1, the J gene TRBJ2-7; 9 nucleotides agree with TRBD1. The germline V gene encodes CDR1 SQVTM and CDR2 ANQGSEA. The CDR3 covers 13 residues. The V segment lost 3 bases and the J segment 3 bases; nucleotides outside the gene matches: 3.